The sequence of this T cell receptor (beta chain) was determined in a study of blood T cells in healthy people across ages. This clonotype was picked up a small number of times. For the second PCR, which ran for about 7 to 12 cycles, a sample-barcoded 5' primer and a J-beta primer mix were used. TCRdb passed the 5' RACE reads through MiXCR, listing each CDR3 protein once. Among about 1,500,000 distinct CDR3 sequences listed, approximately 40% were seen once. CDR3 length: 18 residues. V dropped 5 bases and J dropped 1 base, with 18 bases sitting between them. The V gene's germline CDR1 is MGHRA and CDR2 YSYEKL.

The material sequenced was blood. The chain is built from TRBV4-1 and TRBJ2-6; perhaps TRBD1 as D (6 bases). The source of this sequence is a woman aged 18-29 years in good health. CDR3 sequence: CASSSRPGHPSGANVLTF. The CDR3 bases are TGCGCCAGCAGCTCTCGCCCGGGACACCCATCTGGGGCCAACGTCCTGACTTTC.